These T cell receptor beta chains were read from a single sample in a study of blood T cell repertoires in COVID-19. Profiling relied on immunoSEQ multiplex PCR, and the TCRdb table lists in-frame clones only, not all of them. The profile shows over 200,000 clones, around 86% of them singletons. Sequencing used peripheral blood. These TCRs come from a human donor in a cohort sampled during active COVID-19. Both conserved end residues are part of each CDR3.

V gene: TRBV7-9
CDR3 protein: CASSHGQGALAF

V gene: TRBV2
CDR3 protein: CASRSTGQLYEQYF

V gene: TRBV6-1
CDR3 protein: CASSEARTGGEAFF

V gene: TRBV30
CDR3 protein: CAWTGQGNQPQHF

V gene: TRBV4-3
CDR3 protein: CASSQGGAGGGYEQYF

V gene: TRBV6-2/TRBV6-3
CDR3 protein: CASSYDYTITDTQYF

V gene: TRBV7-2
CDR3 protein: CASSPEYSNQPQHF

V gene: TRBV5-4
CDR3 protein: CASSKQGAGQPQHF

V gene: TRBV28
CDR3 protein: CASSPGTGIPYEQYF

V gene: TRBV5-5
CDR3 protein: CASKGLSSTDTQYF

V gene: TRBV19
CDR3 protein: CASSISVNTEAFF

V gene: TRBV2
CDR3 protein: CASIRSGTPNYGYTF

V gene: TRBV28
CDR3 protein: CASSFAVDNSPLHF

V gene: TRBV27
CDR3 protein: CASSNRDGGDEQYF

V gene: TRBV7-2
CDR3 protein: CASSLGGTGNQPQHF

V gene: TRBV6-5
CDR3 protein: CASMAGSYNEQFF

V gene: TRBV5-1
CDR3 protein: CASSPGGTGSSPPLHF

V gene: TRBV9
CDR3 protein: CASSVVSNTIYF

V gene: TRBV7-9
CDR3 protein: CASTRLMNTEAFF

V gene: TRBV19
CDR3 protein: CASSGHYYEQYF

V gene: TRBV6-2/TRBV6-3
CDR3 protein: CASSSQSPGNEQFF

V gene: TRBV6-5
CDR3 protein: CASRGDYPYEQYF

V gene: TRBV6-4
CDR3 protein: CASSDSPDTENIQYF

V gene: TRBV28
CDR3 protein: CASSLGGLAGLLDNEQFF

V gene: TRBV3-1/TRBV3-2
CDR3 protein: CASSQGTSGSTDTQYF

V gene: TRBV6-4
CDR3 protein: CASSVSGTADTQYF

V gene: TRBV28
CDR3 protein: CASSPPRGQGEFF

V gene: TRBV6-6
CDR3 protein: CASSLGLVDRTYEQYF

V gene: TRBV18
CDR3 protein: CASSQGQGSYEQYF

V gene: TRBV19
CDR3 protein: CASSRTGSGVQETQYF

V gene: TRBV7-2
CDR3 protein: CASSSASGSGETQYF

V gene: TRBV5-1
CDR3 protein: CASSTGTSPYEQYF

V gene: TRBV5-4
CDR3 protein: CASSPGLAESYEQYF

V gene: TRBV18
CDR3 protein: CASSPGQGTYEQYF

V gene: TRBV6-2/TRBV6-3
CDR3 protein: CASSYAGPTTEAFF

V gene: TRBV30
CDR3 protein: CAYLRYGYTF

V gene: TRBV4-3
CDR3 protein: CASSQSQGRGYTF

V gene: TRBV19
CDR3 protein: CASSLTQGSMETQYF

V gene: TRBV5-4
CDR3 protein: CASSLEGLAGGTDTQYF

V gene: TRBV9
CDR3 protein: CASSSGHSSITEAFF

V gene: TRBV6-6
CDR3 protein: CASSYSSGRRIDTQYF

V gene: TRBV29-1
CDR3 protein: CSVGTSGYEQYF

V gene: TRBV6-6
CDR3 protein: CASSYSGQGKDEQYF

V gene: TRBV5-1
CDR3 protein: CASGKGATNEKLFF

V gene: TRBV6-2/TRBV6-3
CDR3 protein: CASSYTYYEQYF

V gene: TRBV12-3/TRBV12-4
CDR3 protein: CASSRDTHYEQYF

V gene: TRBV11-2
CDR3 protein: CASSNGPSGRTRYEQYF

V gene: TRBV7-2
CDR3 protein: CASSGTGIGSYEQYF

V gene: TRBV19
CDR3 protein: CASSITGTGGNEQYF

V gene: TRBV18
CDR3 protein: CASSPGTVNTEAFF

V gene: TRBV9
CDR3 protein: CASSSRQGYSEKLFF

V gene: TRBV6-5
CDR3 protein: CASSYTGGNEQYF

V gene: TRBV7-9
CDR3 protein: CASSPLSATNEKLFF

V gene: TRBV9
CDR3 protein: CASSAGETNGYTF

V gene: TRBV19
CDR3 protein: CASSIGGLSYGYTF

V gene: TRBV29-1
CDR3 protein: CSVEDPFSYEQYF